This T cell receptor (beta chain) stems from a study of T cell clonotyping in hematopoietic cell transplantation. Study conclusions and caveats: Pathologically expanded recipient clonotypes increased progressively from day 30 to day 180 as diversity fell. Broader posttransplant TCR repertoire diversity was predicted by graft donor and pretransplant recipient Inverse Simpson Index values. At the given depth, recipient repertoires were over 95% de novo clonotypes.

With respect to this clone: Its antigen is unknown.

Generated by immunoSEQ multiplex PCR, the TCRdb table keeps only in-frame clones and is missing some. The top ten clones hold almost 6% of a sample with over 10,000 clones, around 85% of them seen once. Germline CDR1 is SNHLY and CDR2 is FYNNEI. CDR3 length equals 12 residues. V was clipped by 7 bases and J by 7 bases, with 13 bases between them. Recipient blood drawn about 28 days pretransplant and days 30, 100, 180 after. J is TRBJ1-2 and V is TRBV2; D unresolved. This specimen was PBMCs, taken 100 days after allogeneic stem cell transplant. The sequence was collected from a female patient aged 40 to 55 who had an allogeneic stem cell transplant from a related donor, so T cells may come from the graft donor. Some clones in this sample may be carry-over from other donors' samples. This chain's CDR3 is CASTAEGRGYTF. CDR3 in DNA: TGTGCCAGCACTGCGGAGGGTCGTGGCTACACCTTC.